This T cell receptor (beta chain) was recovered during a study of blood T cell repertoires in COVID-19. Turning to the study itself: Spain, Italy and the United States supplied samples that represented acute and convalescent COVID-19.

TCRdb keeps only in-frame clones here, not all; method: immunoSEQ multiplex PCR. The repertoire holds about 14,000 clones, with roughly 87% as singletons. With 3 bases clipped from V and 1 base from J, the junction kept 7 bases outside the gene matches. The CDR3 spans 16 residues. Germline values: CDR1 MNHEY, CDR2 SMNVEV (reference sequence). The TCR was taken from a human donor in a cohort sampled during active COVID-19. V and J are TRBV27 and TRBJ2-3; 7 positions agree with TRBD2. The source material was peripheral blood. For the CDR3, the DNA is TGTGCCAGCAGTTTGGTACTAGCGTCTGGCACAGATACGCAGTATTTT. Translation: CASSLVLASGTDTQYF.